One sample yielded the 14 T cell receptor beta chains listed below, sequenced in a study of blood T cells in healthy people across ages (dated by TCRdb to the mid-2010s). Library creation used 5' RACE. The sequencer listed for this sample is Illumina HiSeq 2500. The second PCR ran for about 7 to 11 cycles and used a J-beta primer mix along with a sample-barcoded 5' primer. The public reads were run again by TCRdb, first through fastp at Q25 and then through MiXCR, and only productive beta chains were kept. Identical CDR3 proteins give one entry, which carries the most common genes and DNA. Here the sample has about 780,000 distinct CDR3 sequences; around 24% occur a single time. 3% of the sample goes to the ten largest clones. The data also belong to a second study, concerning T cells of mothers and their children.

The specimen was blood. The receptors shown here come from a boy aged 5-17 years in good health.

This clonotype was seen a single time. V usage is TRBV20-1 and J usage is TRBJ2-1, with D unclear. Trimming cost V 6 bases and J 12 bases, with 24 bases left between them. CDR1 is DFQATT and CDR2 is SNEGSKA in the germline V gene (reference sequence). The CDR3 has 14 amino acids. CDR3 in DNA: TGCAGTGCCCAGCAAGCCCCTACTGGGGTTGCGCAGTTCTTC. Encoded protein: CSAQQAPTGVAQFF.

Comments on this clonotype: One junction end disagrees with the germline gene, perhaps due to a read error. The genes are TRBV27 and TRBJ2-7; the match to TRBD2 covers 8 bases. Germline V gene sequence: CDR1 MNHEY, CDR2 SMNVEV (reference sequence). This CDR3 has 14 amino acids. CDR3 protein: CASSLSGGQNEQYF. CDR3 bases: TGTGCCAGCAGCTTATCGGGGGGGCAGAACGAGCAGTACTTC.

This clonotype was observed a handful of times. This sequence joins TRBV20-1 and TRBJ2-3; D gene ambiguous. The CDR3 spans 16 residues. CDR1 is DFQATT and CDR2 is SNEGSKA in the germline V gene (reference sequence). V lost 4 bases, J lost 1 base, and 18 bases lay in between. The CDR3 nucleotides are TGCAGTGCTACCTCCGGACGAGATCAAGGCACAGATACGCAGTATTTT. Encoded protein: CSATSGRDQGTDTQYF.

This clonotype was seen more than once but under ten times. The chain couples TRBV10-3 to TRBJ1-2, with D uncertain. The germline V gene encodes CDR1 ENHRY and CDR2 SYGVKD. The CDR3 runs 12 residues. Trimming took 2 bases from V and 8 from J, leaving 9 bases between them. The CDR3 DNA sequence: TGTGCCATCAGTGAGACCGGCGGGGGCTACACCTTC. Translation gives CAISETGGGYTF.

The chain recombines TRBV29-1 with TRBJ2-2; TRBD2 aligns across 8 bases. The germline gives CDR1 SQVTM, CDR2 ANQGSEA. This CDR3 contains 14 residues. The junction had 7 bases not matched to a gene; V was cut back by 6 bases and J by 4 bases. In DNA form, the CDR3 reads TGCAGCGTCGAGGGACTAGAAGGCACCGGGGAGCTGTTTTTT. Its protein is CSVEGLEGTGELFF.

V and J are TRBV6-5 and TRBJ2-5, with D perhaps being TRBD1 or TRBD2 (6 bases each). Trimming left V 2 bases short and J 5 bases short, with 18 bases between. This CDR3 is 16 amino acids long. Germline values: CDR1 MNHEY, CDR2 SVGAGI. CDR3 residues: CASSYEGAGQGETQYF. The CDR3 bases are TGTGCCAGCAGTTACGAAGGGGCGGGGCAGGGGGAGACCCAGTACTTC.

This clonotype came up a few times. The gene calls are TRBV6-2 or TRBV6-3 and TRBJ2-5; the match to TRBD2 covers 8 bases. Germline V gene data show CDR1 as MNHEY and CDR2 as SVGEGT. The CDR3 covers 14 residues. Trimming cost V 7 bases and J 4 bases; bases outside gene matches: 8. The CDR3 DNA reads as TGTGCCAGCAAGGGACTAGGGGCCGGAGAGACCCAGTACTTC. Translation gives CASKGLGAGETQYF.

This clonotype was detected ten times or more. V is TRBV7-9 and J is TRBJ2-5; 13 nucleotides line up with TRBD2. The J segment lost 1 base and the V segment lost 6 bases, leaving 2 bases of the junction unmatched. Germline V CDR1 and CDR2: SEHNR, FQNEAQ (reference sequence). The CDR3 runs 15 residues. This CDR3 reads CASSRLAGGQETQYF. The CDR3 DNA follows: TGTGCCAGCAGTCGACTAGCGGGGGGCCAAGAGACCCAGTACTTC. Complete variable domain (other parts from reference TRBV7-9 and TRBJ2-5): DTGVSQNPRHKITKRGQNVTFRCDPISEHNRLYWYRQTLGQGPEFLTYFQNEAQLEKSRLLSDRFSAERPKGSFSTLEIQRTEQGDSAMYLCASSRLAGGQETQYFGPGTRLLVL.

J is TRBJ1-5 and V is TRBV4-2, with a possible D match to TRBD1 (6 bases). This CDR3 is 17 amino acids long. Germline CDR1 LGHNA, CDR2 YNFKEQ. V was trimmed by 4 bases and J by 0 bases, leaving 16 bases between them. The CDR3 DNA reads TGTGCCAGCAGCCGGGGGATCCGGGACAATAGCAATCAGCCCCAGCATTTT. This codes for CASSRGIRDNSNQPQHF.

The CDR3 bases are TGTGCCAGCAGCCCACGTGGGTGGGGTGAGGAGACCCAGTACTTC. Residues: CASSPRGWGEETQYF. J is TRBJ2-5 and V is TRBV12-3 or TRBV12-4; no clear D. Trimming shortened V by 6 bases and J by 5 bases, and 19 bases separated the two germline ends. CDR3 length: 15 amino acids.

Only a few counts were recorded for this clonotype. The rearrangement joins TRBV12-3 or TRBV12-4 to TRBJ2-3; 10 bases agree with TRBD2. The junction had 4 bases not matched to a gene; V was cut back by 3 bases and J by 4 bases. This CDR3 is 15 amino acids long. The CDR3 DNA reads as TGTGCCAGCAGTTTTCTAGCGGGGGCCGCAGATACGCAGTATTTT. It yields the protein CASSFLAGAADTQYF.

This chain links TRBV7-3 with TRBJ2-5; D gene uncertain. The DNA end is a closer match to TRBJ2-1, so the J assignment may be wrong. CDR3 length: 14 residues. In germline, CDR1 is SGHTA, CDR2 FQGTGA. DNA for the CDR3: TGTGCCAGCAGCTTAAAGAGGTCTTTATATGAGCAGTTCTTC. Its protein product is CASSLKRSLYEQFF.

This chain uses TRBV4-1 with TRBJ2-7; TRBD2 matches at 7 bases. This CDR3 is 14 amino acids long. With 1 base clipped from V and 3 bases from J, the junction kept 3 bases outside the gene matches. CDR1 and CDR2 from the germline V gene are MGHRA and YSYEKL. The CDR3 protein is CASSQALAGYEQYF. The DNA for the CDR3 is TGCGCCAGCAGCCAAGCGTTAGCGGGCTACGAGCAGTACTTC.

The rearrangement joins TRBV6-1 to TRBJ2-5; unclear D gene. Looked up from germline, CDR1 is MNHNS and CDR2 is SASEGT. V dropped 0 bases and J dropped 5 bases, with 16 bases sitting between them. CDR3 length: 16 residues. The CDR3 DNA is TGTGCCAGCAGTGAAGCGCTGTGGATTTGCCGGGAGACCCAGTACTTC. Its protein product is CASSEALWICRETQYF.